Reported below is one T cell receptor beta chain. Antigen unknown. This sample was included in a study of long-term antiretroviral therapy in people with HIV. A v3.0 immunoSEQ assay was performed at survey level. Libraries were prepared by immunoSEQ multiplex PCR; TCRdb keeps only in-frame clonotypes and omits some of them. The sample comprises 35,000 to 45,000 clones, 80% of which are singletons, and around 5.8% rests with the top ten. CDR3 length: 14 amino acids. V shed 7 bases, J shed 6 bases, and the junction held 9 bases outside the gene matches. Germline CDR1 reads MDHEN; CDR2 reads SYDVKM. The study's findings and limits: Compared with controls, HIV repertoires showed narrower CDR3 length ranges. Clonal populations expanded prior to ART predominated within the repertoire at all time points. Unavailable data included ART adherence, viral resistance and therapy changes (switches in treatment). ART was followed by higher diversity that remained below transplant donor controls.

The TCR was taken from a man aged 25-45 years with HIV. The specimen was unsorted PBMCs, collected 3.4 years after starting antiretroviral therapy. The chain recombines TRBV28 with TRBJ2-7; 10 positions agree with TRBD2. The CDR3 is CASKAGGDLSEQYF. The CDR3 DNA reads TGTGCCAGCAAAGCGGGAGGGGATTTAAGCGAGCAGTACTTC.